Presented here are 21 T cell receptor beta chains from one specimen sequenced in a study of T-cell memory formation after mild COVID-19. TCRdb used MiXCR to reprocess the 5' RACE reads, holding one entry per CDR3 protein. The profile covers around 200,000 distinct CDR3 sequences, with 20% to 25% appearing a single time and roughly 24% taken by the ten largest. Sequencing input: PBMCs or a T cell subset sorted from them (not recorded which). Source of these receptors: an adult woman who had mild COVID-19 (a few samples of this study predate the infection). Cell type and time point are not known.

The rearrangement links TRBV6-1 to TRBJ2-2, with D uncertain. The CDR3 consists of 16 residues. Germline V CDR1 and CDR2: MNHNS, SASEGT. The germline V and J ends were trimmed by 1 base and 1 base, with 10 bases remaining between them. The CDR3 spells CASSEGVQLNTGELFF. The CDR3 DNA follows: TGTGCCAGCAGTGAAGGTGTACAGTTGAACACCGGGGAGCTGTTTTTT.

The J gene is TRBJ1-1, the V gene TRBV7-8, with a tentative D call TRBD1 (5 bases). This CDR3 has 13 amino acids. Germline loops: CDR1 SGHVS, CDR2 FQNEAQ. The V end was cut by 1 base, the J end by 9 bases, with 12 bases between. CDR3: CASSLVGGTKAFF. The CDR3 nucleotides are TGTGCCAGCAGCTTAGTGGGGGGAACTAAAGCTTTCTTT.

The CDR3 DNA follows: TGCAGCGTTGAAGGTGGGAGACGGCAGTATGGCTACACCTTC. This translates into CSVEGGRRQYGYTF. The chain recombines TRBV29-1 with TRBJ1-2; D not resolved. Germline V gene lookup returns CDR1 SQVTM and CDR2 ANQGSEA. V lost 1 base to trimming and J lost 5 bases, with 14 bases between them. The CDR3 loop spans 14 amino acids.

This clonotype has more than one count but fewer than ten. J is TRBJ1-2 and V is TRBV6-6; D gene uncertain. Trimming took off 0 bases at V and 14 bases at J, with 19 bases between the two ends. The CDR3 contains 14 residues. Germline values: CDR1 MNHNY, CDR2 SVGAGI (reference sequence). CDR3 residues: CASSYSGFTDWETF. In nucleotides, the CDR3 is TGTGCCAGCAGTTACTCGGGCTTTACCGATTGGGAGACCTTC.

This chain uses TRBV7-6 with TRBJ2-2; D is unresolved. V lost 3 bases, J lost 2 bases, and 4 bases lay in between. This CDR3 spans 13 amino acids. CDR1 SGHVS and CDR2 FNYEAQ come from the germline V gene. The DNA for the CDR3 is TGTGCCAGCAGCTTCGACAACACCGGGGAGCTGTTTTTT. This sequence encodes CASSFDNTGELFF.

The V gene is TRBV5-6, the J gene TRBJ1-5; a possible D gene is TRBD1 (5 bases). CDR1 is SGHDT and CDR2 is YYEEEE in the germline V gene. CDR3 size: 15 residues. V shed 0 bases and J shed 3 bases, with 10 bases lying between them. The CDR3 reads CASSLGQGFNQPQHF. The CDR3 region has the DNA TGTGCCAGCAGCTTGGGGCAGGGTTTCAATCAGCCCCAGCATTTT.

This chain connects TRBV3-1 to TRBJ2-1; D may be TRBD2 (7 bases). This CDR3 has 16 residues. V was trimmed by 4 bases and J by 2 bases, leaving 15 bases between them. From germline, CDR1 is LGHDT and CDR2 YNNKEL (reference sequence). The CDR3 sequence is CASSPVGGAAYNEQFF. DNA of the CDR3: TGTGCCAGCAGCCCAGTAGGGGGGGCGGCCTACAATGAGCAGTTCTTC.

The V and J genes are TRBV20-1 and TRBJ2-1, with 12 bases identical to TRBD2. Germline trimming cut 6 bases from V and 0 bases from J; bases unmatched to any gene: 9. In germline, CDR1 is DFQATT, CDR2 SNEGSKA (reference sequence). This CDR3 has 17 amino acids. The CDR3 reads CSAPRLAGGISYNEQFF. DNA of the CDR3: TGCAGTGCCCCGAGGCTAGCGGGGGGGATCTCCTACAATGAGCAGTTCTTC.

The V call is TRBV23-1, the J call TRBJ2-5; possible D gene TRBD2, 5 bases. TRBV23-1 is sorted into the ORF group, with uncertain function. V lost 7 bases and J 4 bases, leaving 10 bases between the germline ends. The CDR3 is made up of 12 amino acids. CDR3 amino acids: CASTGWAETQYF. DNA of the CDR3: TGCGCCAGCACGGGATGGGCAGAGACCCAGTACTTC.

The chain carries TRBV30 and TRBJ2-7; D ambiguous. CDR1 is GTSNPN, CDR2 SVGIG, per germline (reference sequence). Trimming removed 3 bases from V and 2 bases from J, with 5 bases in between. CDR3 length: 11 amino acids. CDR3 sequence (DNA): TGTGCCTGGAGCACCACCTACGAGCAGTACTTC. It is translated as CAWSTTYEQYF.

The rearrangement uses TRBV19 and TRBJ2-7; weak D call: TRBD1 (6 bases). This CDR3 has 15 residues. In germline, CDR1 is LNHDA, CDR2 SQIVND (reference sequence). V was shortened by 3 bases and J by 0 bases, with 12 bases between the two germline ends. The CDR3 DNA sequence: TGTGCCAGTAGTATTGGGGGCCTGGGCTCCTACGAGCAGTACTTC. It translates to CASSIGGLGSYEQYF.

The chain recombines TRBV5-1 with TRBJ2-7; 14 nucleotides align to TRBD2. Trimming at V came to 0 bases and at J to 5 bases, leaving 4 bases not matched to a gene. The V gene's germline CDR1 is SGHRS and CDR2 YFSETQ. CDR3 length: 16 amino acids. The CDR3 is CASSLETSGRVNEQYF. The CDR3 DNA reads TGCGCCAGCAGCTTGGAGACTAGCGGGAGGGTCAACGAGCAGTACTTC.

This clonotype appeared a few times. The CDR3 loop reads CASSWTTTTDTQYF. Here the CDR3 DNA reads TGTGCCAGTAGTTGGACTACAACAACAGATACGCAGTATTTT. The chain links TRBV19 to TRBJ2-3, with D possibly TRBD2 on 6 matching bases. The CDR3 runs 14 residues. V was trimmed by 5 bases and J by 3 bases, leaving 12 bases between them. Per the germline V gene, CDR1 is LNHDA and CDR2 is SQIVND (reference sequence).

The gene calls are TRBV4-1 and TRBJ1-4, with no clear D. V was shortened by 0 bases and J by 8 bases, with 19 bases between the two germline ends. Germline values: CDR1 MGHRA, CDR2 YSYEKL. The CDR3 runs 17 residues. Here the CDR3 reads CASSQEWVLRLEEKLFF. In DNA, the CDR3 is TGCGCCAGCAGCCAAGAATGGGTCCTAAGGTTAGAGGAAAAACTGTTTTTT.

The chain recombines TRBV14 with TRBJ1-1; 7 bases agree with TRBD1. Germline V lookup: CDR1 SGHDN, CDR2 FVKESK. This CDR3 has 14 residues. The ends lost 1 base at V and 8 bases at J; junction bases unmatched: 7. CDR3 nucleotide sequence: TGTGCCAGCAGCCAAGCAGGGGGGCCCTGGGAAGCTTTCTTT. Translation gives CASSQAGGPWEAFF.

This clonotype was detected a few times. This chain joins TRBV29-1 and TRBJ1-2; D is unresolved. Trimming took off 2 bases at V and 1 base at J, with 2 bases between the two ends. This CDR3 comprises 11 residues. CDR1 and CDR2 (germline): SQVTM, ANQGSEA. Written as DNA, the CDR3 is TGCAGCGTTGAATATAACTATGGCTACACCTTC. This codes for CSVEYNYGYTF.

The table lists this clonotype with a few counts. The rearrangement uses TRBV28 and TRBJ2-7; D remains ambiguous. Between the trimmed V and J ends, which lost 2 bases and 3 bases, there was a span of 8 bases. The CDR3 is 13 amino acids. The germline gives CDR1 MDHEN, CDR2 SYDVKM. Written as DNA, the CDR3 is TGTGCCAGCAGTTTAATGGCCGGCTACGAGCAGTACTTC. Protein product: CASSLMAGYEQYF.

The rearrangement joins TRBV12-3 or TRBV12-4 to TRBJ1-1; 7 nucleotides line up with TRBD1. The ends lost 5 bases at V and 0 bases at J; junction bases unmatched: 3. The CDR3 has 14 residues. CDR3 nucleotide sequence: TGTGCCAGCAGTACAACAGGGGTGAACACTGAAGCTTTCTTT. Protein product: CASSTTGVNTEAFF.

The chain has TRBV11-1 and TRBJ2-7; D not certain. This CDR3 has 15 residues. Trimming left V 1 base short and J 0 bases short, with 10 bases between. Looked up from germline, CDR1 is SGHAT and CDR2 is FQDESV (reference sequence). This CDR3 is CASSLGRADSYEQYF. CDR3 in DNA: TGTGCCAGCAGCTTAGGACGGGCGGACTCCTACGAGCAGTACTTC.

The J gene is TRBJ2-6, the V gene TRBV12-3 or TRBV12-4; D is unresolved. Between the trimmed V and J ends, which lost 3 bases and 0 bases, there was a span of 9 bases. The CDR3 is made up of 16 amino acids. DNA for the CDR3: TGTGCCAGCAGTTTTCCGGGTCTCTCTGGGGCCAACGTCCTGACTTTC. Protein product: CASSFPGLSGANVLTF.

V and J are TRBV12-3 or TRBV12-4 and TRBJ2-7, with D unclear. V was cut by 6 bases and J by 4 bases, with 13 bases left in between. The CDR3 loop spans 13 amino acids. The CDR3 reads CASSFVRGYEQYF. The DNA of the CDR3 is TGTGCCAGCAGCTTTGTTAGAGGTTACGAGCAGTACTTC.